The present T cell receptor (beta chain) was sequenced within a study of PD-1 blockade in classical Hodgkin lymphoma. Study-wide context: It was nivolumab at 3 mg/kg, given intravenously every 2 weeks, that patients received. Study-level points and caveats: Reported baseline diversity: healthy donors highest, relapsed/refractory patients lowest. Lower baseline TCR diversity marked trial partial responders and progressors.

Comment on this clone: Its antigen is undetermined. Other DNA sequences in the same sample also yield this CDR3.

TCRdb's table, derived via immunoSEQ multiplex PCR, lists solely in-frame clones and lacks some. Here the sample spans tens of thousands of clones, roughly nine tenths being singletons. Every single patient, without exception, relapsed after autologous stem cell transplantation, and brentuximab vedotin exposure varied. Responses achieved at best were complete response, partial response or progressive disease. The origin of this receptor is a human donor with classical Hodgkin lymphoma. Here the sequenced sample was peripheral blood mononuclear cells (PBMCs), taken before the second cycle of nivolumab.

CDR3 residues: CASSLDRPYEQYF. In DNA, the CDR3 is TGTGCCAGCAGCCTAGACAGGCCCTACGAGCAGTACTTC. V and J are TRBV7-9 and TRBJ2-7; possible D gene TRBD1, 6 bases. V shed 5 bases and J shed 2 bases, with 10 bases lying between them. This CDR3 has 13 amino acids. Germline V lookup: CDR1 SEHNR, CDR2 FQNEAQ (reference sequence).